A single sample gave rise to the 8 T cell receptor beta chains below, sequenced in a study of blood T cell repertoires in COVID-19. Assay: immunoSEQ multiplex PCR; the TCRdb copy retains only in-frame clones and omits some. The sample contains a few hundred thousand clones, more than 70% of which appear only once. The source material was peripheral blood. The receptors originated from a young woman with COVID-19, enrolled during active disease.

Of note for this clone: Other nucleotide sequences from this sample produce the same CDR3. This chain uses TRBV5-1 with TRBJ2-7; D gene ambiguous. The CDR3 contains 12 residues. CDR1 SGHRS and CDR2 YFSETQ come from the germline V gene. Trimming left V 4 bases short and J 3 bases short, with 8 bases between. The CDR3 bases are TGCGCCAGCAGCCTCACGGGCTACGAGCAGTACTTC. It encodes CASSLTGYEQYF.

This clone occurred once. The J gene is TRBJ2-6, the V gene TRBV10-1; TRBD2 might be the D (6 bases). V was shortened by 5 bases and J by 4 bases, with 18 bases between the two germline ends. This CDR3 has 17 amino acids. The germline gives CDR1 WNHNN, CDR2 SYGVQD (reference sequence). CDR3 region: CASSLTSERMGANVLTF. In DNA, the CDR3 is TGCGCCAGCAGTCTGACTAGTGAAAGGATGGGGGCCAACGTCCTGACTTTC.

This sequence joins TRBV7-9 and TRBJ2-7; 8 bases fit TRBD1. J was trimmed by 3 bases and V by 5 bases; bases with no gene match: 9. The germline V gene encodes CDR1 SEHNR and CDR2 FQNEAQ (reference sequence). The CDR3 is 15 amino acids. Here the CDR3 DNA reads TGTGCCAGCAGCCGGCGGACAGGGTCCCACTACGAGCAGTACTTC. Protein: CASSRRTGSHYEQYF.

The chain carries TRBV28 and TRBJ1-2, with D hard to call. The ends were cut back, 2 bases at V and 4 bases at J, with 8 bases in the middle. The CDR3 totals 13 residues. Looked up from germline, CDR1 is MDHEN and CDR2 is SYDVKM. CDR3: CASSLGGFYGYTF. As DNA, the CDR3 is TGTGCCAGCAGTTTAGGAGGGTTCTATGGCTACACCTTC.

The chain has TRBV28 and TRBJ1-1; maybe TRBD1 (6 bases). V lost 6 bases and J 0 bases, leaving 17 bases between the germline ends. The CDR3 runs 16 residues. Germline-derived CDR1 and CDR2 are MDHEN and SYDVKM. This CDR3 reads CASRPPAGAMNTEAFF. The CDR3 DNA sequence: TGTGCCAGCAGACCCCCCGCGGGGGCCATGAACACTGAAGCTTTCTTT.

This clone occurred once. V is TRBV6-5 and J is TRBJ1-2; D gene uncertain. This CDR3 comprises 16 residues. Germline-derived CDR1 and CDR2 are MNHEY and SVGAGI. Trimming stripped 2 bases from V and 2 bases from J, with 15 bases between. CDR3 sequence reads: CASSYTSAAVNYGYTF. DNA for the CDR3: TGTGCCAGCAGTTACACATCAGCGGCAGTGAACTATGGCTACACCTTC.

This clone appeared once. The V call is TRBV6-5, the J call TRBJ1-1; a weak D match, TRBD1 (6 bases). Germline V CDR1 and CDR2: MNHEY, SVGAGI. The length of the CDR3 is 14 residues. V lost 6 bases, J lost 0 bases, and 11 bases lay in between. The CDR3 spells CASRDRFMNTEAFF. DNA for the CDR3: TGTGCCAGCAGGGACAGATTCATGAACACTGAAGCTTTCTTT.

This clone was found once. The chain is built from TRBV28 and TRBJ1-1, with a tentative D call TRBD1 (5 bases). The germline V and J ends were trimmed by 8 bases and 3 bases, with 10 bases remaining between them. Germline CDR1 MDHEN, CDR2 SYDVKM. The CDR3 spans 12 residues. The CDR3 region is CASHPGDTEAFF. CDR3 DNA sequence: TGTGCCAGCCATCCGGGGGACACTGAAGCTTTCTTT.